This T cell receptor beta chain was sequenced during a study of radiotherapy plus CTLA-4 blockade in lung cancer (dated by TCRdb to 2016 to 2019). Concerning the study at large: Among enrolled patients, about 19% had an objective response and 31% reached disease control.

As concerns this clone: It lacks a known antigen. The input lacks base qualities; no much larger clone sits a single base away.

The method behind the library was the immunoSEQ multiplex PCR assay. Imported from immuneACCESS, the table was reduced by TCRdb to in-frame sequences with V and J called. These copies leave out some clones; in studies compared against another copy, an unresolved V gene accounts for under half, and the cause of the remainder is not known. The sample table lists roughly 48,000 clones, around 86% of them with a count of one. Roughly 3.4% of the sample is in the top ten clones. On the study overall, not on this receptor specifically: After treatment with radiotherapy and ipilimumab, TCR clones that came from tumors expanded in the peripheral blood. The strongest predictors of response were reported to be early dynamic shifts in blood T cell clones along with a rise in serum interferon-beta following radiation.

Focal radiation therapy combined with CTLA-4 blockade (ipilimumab) was tested in patients with chemo-refractory metastatic non-small-cell lung cancer. This receptor was identified in a human donor with non-small cell lung cancer who had stable disease on radiotherapy plus ipilimumab. The source material was peripheral blood, sampled from a patient treated with radiotherapy plus ipilimumab.

At the DNA level, the sequence is TGTGCCAGCAGTTATCTAGCGGGAGGGCGCACCAACTCCTACGAGCAGTACTTC. The resulting protein is CASSYLAGGRTNSYEQYF. The sequence links TRBV27 to TRBJ2-7, and 12 junctional nucleotides match TRBD2. For this chain, trimming is 4 bases at the V end and 0 bases at the J end, and the number of junction bases without a gene match is 10. Looking up the germline V gene (reference sequence) yields CDR1 MNHEY and CDR2 SMNVEV. The CDR3 covers 18 residues, taking in both the cysteine and the phenylalanine. CDR3 DNA only is kept here, 54 bases in frame from base 1.